One and the same sample provided the 20 T cell receptor beta chains below, sequenced in a study of blood T cell repertoires in COVID-19. Libraries were prepared by immunoSEQ multiplex PCR; TCRdb keeps only in-frame clonotypes and omits some of them. This table has a few hundred thousand clones, 88% appearing once. Sequenced sample: peripheral blood. All receptors come from a woman between 45 and 65 years old with COVID-19, enrolled during active disease.

The chain links TRBV6-5 to TRBJ1-5; weak D call: TRBD1 (6 bases). The CDR3 sequence is 13 residues long. With 6 bases removed from V and 5 bases from J, the gap between germline ends came to 11 bases. Germline CDR1 MNHEY, CDR2 SVGAGI. CDR3 nucleotide sequence: TGTGCCAGCAGGATAGGGGGAGATCAGCCCCAGCATTTT. Translation gives CASRIGGDQPQHF.

The chain combines TRBV30 with TRBJ1-2; perhaps TRBD1 as D (6 bases). This CDR3 region has 15 residues. The V end lost 0 bases, the J end lost 8 bases, and 19 bases lay between the germline ends. Germline CDR1 GTSNPN, CDR2 SVGIG (reference sequence). The CDR3: CAWSVGTYLGGGYTF. The CDR3 region has the DNA TGTGCCTGGAGTGTAGGGACCTACCTAGGGGGAGGCTACACCTTC. The full variable domain, completed using reference TRBV30 and TRBJ1-2, is SQTIHQWPATLVQPVGSPLSLECTVEGTSNPNLYWYRQAAGRGLQLLFYSVGIGQISSEVPQNLSASRPQDRQFILSSKKLLLSDSGFYLCAWSVGTYLGGGYTFGSGTRLTVV.

The chain couples TRBV3-1 (or the pseudogene TRBV3-2) to TRBJ1-1; 8 bases align to TRBD1. The CDR3 consists of 13 residues. Germline assignment: CDR1 LGHDT and CDR2 YNNKEL (reference sequence). With 7 bases clipped from V and 7 bases from J, the junction kept 8 bases outside the gene matches. CDR3 region: CASKTGTGVEAFF. DNA of the CDR3: TGTGCCAGCAAAACCGGGACAGGTGTTGAAGCTTTCTTT.

This rearrangement joins TRBV6-5 to TRBJ2-7; D possibly corresponds to TRBD2 (6 bases). Trimming cost V 3 bases and J 6 bases, with 9 bases left between them. The CDR3 has 12 amino acids. Germline V gives CDR1 MNHEY, CDR2 SVGAGI. CDR3 region: CASSYGGGEQYF. CDR3 bases: TGTGCCAGCAGTTATGGGGGAGGCGAGCAGTACTTC.

The chain carries TRBV11-2 and TRBJ2-1; 9 bases are shared with TRBD1. Trimming removed 2 bases from V and 6 bases from J; junction bases left unmatched: 14. Germline V CDR1 and CDR2: SGHAT, FQNNGV. This CDR3 contains 18 residues. Here the CDR3 reads CASSLWSRDRVGGNEQFF. CDR3 sequence (DNA): TGTGCCAGCAGCTTATGGAGCCGGGACAGGGTTGGAGGCAATGAGCAGTTCTTC.

V gene TRBV5-1 combines with J gene TRBJ2-5; no definite D call. The CDR3 runs 13 residues. V was clipped by 4 bases and J by 4 bases, with 11 bases between them. Germline V gene sequence: CDR1 SGHRS, CDR2 YFSETQ. The CDR3 loop reads CASSGQNRETQYF. The DNA of the CDR3 is TGCGCCAGCAGCGGGCAAAACAGAGAGACCCAGTACTTC.

The rearrangement joins TRBV21-1 to TRBJ2-1; the D call in the table, TRBD2, was not verified against the DNA. TRBV21-1 is flagged as a pseudogene. The CDR3 sequence is 16 residues long. The CDR3 loop reads CASSKSKRGGRREQFF. CDR3 bases: TGTGCCAGCAGCAAATCCAAGCGGGGGGGCCGTAGGGAGCAGTTCTTC.

The chain couples TRBV28 to TRBJ1-5; tentative D call: TRBD1 (5 bases). Germline V gene sequence: CDR1 MDHEN, CDR2 SYDVKM. CDR3 size: 16 residues. The V end lost 6 bases, the J end lost 3 bases, and 18 bases lay between the germline ends. In nucleotides, the CDR3 is TGTGCCAGCAGAGAAAAGGGTAGCAGGGCCAATCAGCCCCAGCATTTT. It codes for CASREKGSRANQPQHF.

The rearrangement links TRBV27 to TRBJ2-1, with 7 bases that match TRBD2. This CDR3 region has 15 residues. Unmatched junction bases numbered 4, after V lost 3 bases and J lost 2 bases. Germline V gene sequence: CDR1 MNHEY, CDR2 SMNVEV (reference sequence). The DNA for the CDR3 is TGTGCCAGCAGTTTGTCCCGGGGGGCCTACAATGAGCAGTTCTTC. Its protein is CASSLSRGAYNEQFF.

The chain couples TRBV29-1 to TRBJ1-1, with D perhaps matching TRBD1 (6 bases). Trimming stripped 3 bases from V and 5 bases from J, with 13 bases between. Germline CDR1 SQVTM, CDR2 ANQGSEA. The CDR3 covers 13 residues. CDR3 protein: CSVDIIQGTEAFF. In DNA, the CDR3 is TGCAGCGTTGATATTATCCAGGGGACTGAAGCTTTCTTT. The complete variable domain, with remaining parts taken from reference TRBV29-1 and TRBJ1-1, reads SAVISQKPSRDICQRGTSLTIQCQVDSQVTMMFWYRQQPGQSLTLIATANQGSEATYESGFVIDKFPISRPNLTFSTLTVSNMSPEDSSIYLCSVDIIQGTEAFFGQGTRLTVV.

The J gene is TRBJ1-5, the V gene TRBV5-1; D unclear. Germline-derived CDR1 and CDR2 are SGHRS and YFSETQ. The CDR3 runs 13 residues. V gave up 5 bases and J gave up 3 bases, with 9 bases separating them. For the CDR3, the DNA is TGCGCCAGCAGTGACGGAGTCAATCAGCCCCAGCATTTT. Translation: CASSDGVNQPQHF.

This clone was seen a handful of times. J is TRBJ2-2 and V is TRBV6-1, with D unclear. The CDR3 runs 14 residues. Between the trimmed V and J ends, which lost 1 base and 4 bases, there was a span of 7 bases. Looked up from germline, CDR1 is MNHNS and CDR2 is SASEGT. CDR3 region: CASSEDASTGELFF. The CDR3 DNA is TGTGCCAGCAGTGAAGACGCTAGCACCGGGGAGCTGTTTTTT.

CDR3 sequence (DNA): TGTGCCATCAGTGAGCGGGGGGACACTGAAGCTTTCTTT. Translation: CAISERGDTEAFF. The chain carries TRBV10-3 and TRBJ1-1; a weak D match, TRBD1 (5 bases). Germline loops: CDR1 ENHRY, CDR2 SYGVKD. Deletions cut 2 bases from V and 3 bases from J, with 7 bases between. CDR3 length: 13 amino acids.

V usage is TRBV28 and J usage is TRBJ2-2, with 8 positions matching TRBD1. CDR1 and CDR2 (germline): MDHEN, SYDVKM. The V segment lost 5 bases and the J segment 1 base; nucleotides outside the gene matches: 3. The CDR3 sequence is 15 residues long. The CDR3 spells CASSLDRGNTGELFF. The CDR3 region has the DNA TGTGCCAGCAGTCTCGACAGGGGGAACACCGGGGAGCTGTTTTTT. Full variable domain (outside the CDR3, taken from reference TRBV28 and TRBJ2-2): DVKVTQSSRYLVKRTGEKVFLECVQDMDHENMFWYRQDPGLGLRLIYFSYDVKMKEKGDIPEGYSVSREKKERFSLILESASTNQTSMYLCASSLDRGNTGELFFGEGSRLTVL.

The sample holds one count of this clone. V usage is TRBV12-3 or TRBV12-4 and J usage is TRBJ1-2; no definite D call. This CDR3 comprises 13 residues. V was clipped by 3 bases and J by 4 bases, with 9 bases between them. The CDR3 bases are TGTGCCAGCAGTTTTGAAGCTGGCTATGGCTACACCTTC. Its translation: CASSFEAGYGYTF.

This chain links TRBV5-1 with TRBJ1-3; possible D gene TRBD1, 6 bases. Per the germline V gene, CDR1 is SGHRS and CDR2 is YFSETQ. This CDR3 has 14 residues. V lost 0 bases and J lost 9, with 13 bases in between. The CDR3 DNA reads TGCGCCAGCAGCTTGGTTCCGTGGGGGCCCACCATATATTTT. This codes for CASSLVPWGPTIYF. The full variable domain, in which reference TRBV5-1 and TRBJ1-3 provide the parts outside the CDR3, is KAGVTQTPRYLIKTRGQQVTLSCSPISGHRSVSWYQQTPGQGLQFLFEYFSETQRNKGNFPGRFSGRQFSNSRSEMNVSTLELGDSALYLCASSLVPWGPTIYFGEGSWLTVV.

The genes are TRBV6-2 or TRBV6-3 and TRBJ1-1; 7 positions match TRBD1. The CDR3 has 14 amino acids. J lost 1 base, V lost 6 bases, and 5 bases had no gene match. Germline lookup yields CDR1 MNHEY and CDR2 SVGEGT. The CDR3 DNA reads TGTGCCAGCAGCCCCGGGACAGCGAACACTGAAGCTTTCTTT. Amino acids: CASSPGTANTEAFF.

V gene TRBV5-4 combines with J gene TRBJ1-4; 9 positions match TRBD1. J was trimmed by 7 bases and V by 4 bases; bases with no gene match: 5. Germline-derived CDR1 and CDR2 are SGHNT and YYREEE (reference sequence). CDR3 length equals 14 residues. The CDR3 is CASSTDRGSEKLFF. CDR3 nucleotides: TGTGCCAGCAGCACCGACAGGGGGTCTGAAAAACTGTTTTTT.

This chain connects TRBV7-9 to TRBJ1-1, with D possibly being TRBD1 (6 bases). Trimming left V 5 bases short and J 0 bases short, with 19 bases between. Per germline, CDR1 SEHNR and CDR2 FQNEAQ (reference sequence). This CDR3 spans 17 amino acids. CDR3 coding DNA: TGTGCCAGCAGCCGTGCGAGTGGGCAGGGGATGAACACTGAAGCTTTCTTT. Its protein product is CASSRASGQGMNTEAFF.

J is TRBJ2-7 and V is TRBV5-4; 7 positions match TRBD1. This CDR3 spans 15 amino acids. CDR1 is SGHNT and CDR2 is YYREEE in the germline V gene (reference sequence). The V gene end was trimmed by 4 bases and the J gene end by 2 bases; junction bases not matched to a gene: 9. In nucleotides, the CDR3 is TGTGCCAGCAGCACTTACCGTACAGGGGCCTACGAGCAGTACTTC. Amino acids: CASSTYRTGAYEQYF.